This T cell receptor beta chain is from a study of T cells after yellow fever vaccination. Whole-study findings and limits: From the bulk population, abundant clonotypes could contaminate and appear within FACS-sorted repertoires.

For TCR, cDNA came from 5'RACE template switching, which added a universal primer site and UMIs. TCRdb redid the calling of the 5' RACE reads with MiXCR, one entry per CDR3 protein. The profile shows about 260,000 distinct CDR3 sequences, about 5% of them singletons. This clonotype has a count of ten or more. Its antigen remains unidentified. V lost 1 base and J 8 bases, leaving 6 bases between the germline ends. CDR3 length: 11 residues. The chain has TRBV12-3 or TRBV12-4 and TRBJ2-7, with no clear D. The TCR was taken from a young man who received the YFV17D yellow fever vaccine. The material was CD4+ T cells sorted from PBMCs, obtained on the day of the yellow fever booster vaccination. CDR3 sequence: CASSLGAQQYF. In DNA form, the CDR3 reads TGTGCCAGCAGTTTAGGGGCACAGCAGTACTTC.